The 14 T cell receptor beta chains presented below share a single source sample, sequenced in a study of cytomegalovirus exposure and HLA in healthy donors. Sequencing was performed with immunoSEQ multiplex PCR; in TCRdb, only in-frame clones are kept and a portion is missing. The table includes 150,000 to 200,000 clones, about 85% detected once. Sequenced material: PBMCs. These TCRs come from a man aged 25 to 40 in good health and CMV-seropositive.

This chain uses TRBV6-5 with TRBJ1-5, with a tentative D call TRBD1 (5 bases). Germline V lookup: CDR1 MNHEY, CDR2 SVGAGI. V was pared by 4 bases and J by 7 bases, with 14 bases between. The length of the CDR3 is 14 residues. The CDR3 spells CASSFRGVGQPQHF. CDR3 nucleotide sequence: TGTGCCAGCAGTTTTCGGGGGGTCGGACAGCCCCAGCATTTT.

CDR3 protein: CASGNEGYSGNTIYF. The CDR3 DNA follows: TGTGCCAGCGGGAATGAGGGTTACTCTGGAAACACCATATATTTT. The V and J genes are TRBV5-6 and TRBJ1-3, with D uncertain. Germline V lookup: CDR1 SGHDT, CDR2 YYEEEE. CDR3 length: 15 amino acids. The V end was cut by 7 bases, the J end by 0 bases, with 14 bases between. The full variable domain, with the rest looked up from reference TRBV5-6 and TRBJ1-3, is DAGVTQSPTHLIKTRGQQVTLRCSPKSGHDTVSWYQQALGQGPQFIFQYYEEEERQRGNFPDRFSGHQFPNYSSELNVNALLLGDSALYLCASGNEGYSGNTIYFGEGSWLTVV.

The CDR3 nucleotides read TGTGCCAGCAGTGAAACTGTGAACCTTAAATACAATGAGCAGTTCTTC. Its translation: CASSETVNLKYNEQFF. This chain joins TRBV6-1 and TRBJ2-1; D is uncertain. Trimming took 2 bases from V and 4 from J, leaving 15 bases between them. Germline-derived CDR1 and CDR2 are MNHNS and SASEGT. The CDR3 covers 16 residues.

This clone was seen just once. Other nucleotide sequences in the sample specify the same CDR3. The chain combines TRBV4-1 with TRBJ1-6, with 8 bases aligning to TRBD1. The CDR3 sequence is 15 residues long. Germline V gene sequence: CDR1 MGHRA, CDR2 YSYEKL. Trimming cost V 3 bases and J 9 bases; bases outside gene matches: 7. Written as DNA, the CDR3 is TGCGCCAGCAGCCAGGAGCAGGGGGCGCGTTCACCCCTCCACTTT. It is translated as CASSQEQGARSPLHF.

The rearrangement joins TRBV11-3 to TRBJ1-4; TRBD1 agrees at 8 bases. The trim removed 5 bases at V and 0 bases at J, leaving 2 bases unmatched. The CDR3 covers 15 residues. Germline V gene data show CDR1 as SGHNT and CDR2 as YENEEA. The CDR3 DNA reads TGTGCCAGCAGCCTGACAGGGGCAACTAATGAAAAACTGTTTTTT. It codes for CASSLTGATNEKLFF.

The sample holds one count of this clone. The V call is TRBV6-1, the J call TRBJ2-1; TRBD2 matches at 9 bases. CDR3 length: 16 residues. Germline V gene data show CDR1 as MNHNS and CDR2 as SASEGT. V trimming: 4 bases; J trimming: 2 bases; junction bases outside the gene matches: 6. DNA for the CDR3: TGTGCCAGCAGTGGGCTAGCGGGGTTAACCTACAATGAGCAGTTCTTC. It encodes CASSGLAGLTYNEQFF.

CDR3 sequence (DNA): TGCAGTGCTAGACAGGGTTCTGGGCAGTACTTC. This sequence encodes CSARQGSGQYF. V is TRBV20-1 and J is TRBJ2-7; a possible D gene is TRBD1 (5 bases). Germline V CDR1 and CDR2: DFQATT, SNEGSKA (reference sequence). V dropped 2 bases and J dropped 9 bases, with 11 bases sitting between them. CDR3 size: 11 residues.

The chain uses TRBV7-8 and TRBJ2-5; tentatively, D is TRBD2 (6 bases). The length of the CDR3 is 15 residues. Deletions cut 0 bases from V and 3 bases from J, with 11 bases between. Germline-derived CDR1 and CDR2 are SGHVS and FQNEAQ. The CDR3 reads CASSLAWRGEETQYF. The CDR3 DNA reads as TGTGCCAGCAGCTTAGCCTGGCGGGGAGAAGAGACCCAGTACTTC.

This sequence joins TRBV7-2 and TRBJ1-4, with 7 bases fitting TRBD1. There are 15 residues in the CDR3. From germline, CDR1 is SGHTA and CDR2 FQGNSA. J lost 8 bases, V lost 5 bases, and 11 bases had no gene match. The CDR3 loop reads CASSPWTGAGEKLFF. CDR3 bases: TGTGCCAGCAGCCCCTGGACAGGCGCTGGAGAAAAACTGTTTTTT.

CDR3 sequence (DNA): TGCGCCAGCAGCCCAGAACTGGACGGGAGAAACACCATATATTTT. As protein: CASSPELDGRNTIYF. The V and J genes are TRBV4-1 and TRBJ1-3; D call uncertain. CDR1 is MGHRA and CDR2 is YSYEKL in the germline V gene. Trimming removed 4 bases at V and 5 bases at J, with 15 bases between. This CDR3 is 15 amino acids long.

The V call is TRBV6-1, the J call TRBJ2-3, with TRBD2 matching 11 bases. The junction had 6 bases not matched to a gene; V was cut back by 6 bases and J by 4 bases. The length of the CDR3 is 15 residues. Per germline, CDR1 MNHNS and CDR2 SASEGT. CDR3 sequence (DNA): TGTGCCAGCAGGGTTAGCGGGGGGGGTGCAGATACGCAGTATTTT. This encodes CASRVSGGGADTQYF.

A single count supports this clone. The chain links TRBV7-3 to TRBJ2-1; 8 bases map to TRBD2. The CDR3 has 14 residues. The ends lost 6 bases at V and 5 bases at J; junction bases unmatched: 6. Germline CDR1 is SGHTA and CDR2 is FQGTGA. CDR3 protein: CASRLAGSDNEQFF. The CDR3 region has the DNA TGTGCCAGCAGGTTAGCGGGGTCAGACAATGAGCAGTTCTTC.

This CDR3 reads CASSKARGTSNTGELFF. CDR3 bases: TGTGCCAGCAGCAAAGCGCGGGGGACCTCGAACACCGGGGAGCTGTTTTTT. The V and J genes are TRBV21-1 and TRBJ2-2; the table assigns TRBD2, which was not confirmed against the DNA. TRBV21-1 is a pseudogene locus. This CDR3 has 17 residues.

This chain uses TRBV10-3 with TRBJ1-3; D is possibly TRBD1 (6 bases). This CDR3 region has 14 residues. The ends were cut back, 10 bases at V and 4 bases at J, with 17 bases in the middle. Per germline, CDR1 ENHRY and CDR2 SYGVKD. The CDR3 DNA is TGTGCCACATTCGAAGGACAGAAGGGAAACACCATATATTTT. It codes for CATFEGQKGNTIYF.